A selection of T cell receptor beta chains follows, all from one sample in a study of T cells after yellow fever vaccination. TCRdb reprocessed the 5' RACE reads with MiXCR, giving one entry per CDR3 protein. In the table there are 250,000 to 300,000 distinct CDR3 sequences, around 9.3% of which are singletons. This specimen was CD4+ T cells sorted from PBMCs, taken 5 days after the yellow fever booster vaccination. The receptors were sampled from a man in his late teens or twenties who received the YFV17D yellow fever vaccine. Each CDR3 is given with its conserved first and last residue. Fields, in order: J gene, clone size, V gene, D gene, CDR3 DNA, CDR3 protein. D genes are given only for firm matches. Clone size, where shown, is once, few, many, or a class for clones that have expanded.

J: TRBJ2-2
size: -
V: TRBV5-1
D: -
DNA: TGCGCCAGCAGCCTAGGGGTTGAGACCGGGGAGCTGTTTTTT
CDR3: CASSLGVETGELFF

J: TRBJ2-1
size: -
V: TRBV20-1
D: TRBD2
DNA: TGCAGTGCTAGAAGGACTAGCTCTGAGCAGTTCTTC
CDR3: CSARRTSSEQFF

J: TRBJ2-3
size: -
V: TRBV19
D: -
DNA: TGTGCCAGTAGTAAGATGGATGACACAGATACGCAGTATTTT
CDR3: CASSKMDDTDTQYF

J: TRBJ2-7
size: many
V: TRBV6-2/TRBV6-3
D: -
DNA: TGTGCCAGCAGCTCCCCGCCCCTGAGCGAGCAGTACTTC
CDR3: CASSSPPLSEQYF

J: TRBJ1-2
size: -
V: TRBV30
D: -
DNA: TGTGCCTGGAGTGTAGGCCGATTGGAGGATGGCTACACCTTC
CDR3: CAWSVGRLEDGYTF

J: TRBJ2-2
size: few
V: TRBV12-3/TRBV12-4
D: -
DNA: TGTGCCAGCAGCCCGGGCAAAGGGACCGGGGAGCTGTTTTTT
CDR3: CASSPGKGTGELFF

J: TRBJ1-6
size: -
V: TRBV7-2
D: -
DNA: TGTGCCAGCAGCTTACAAGGCCATAATTCACCCCTCCACTTT
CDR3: CASSLQGHNSPLHF

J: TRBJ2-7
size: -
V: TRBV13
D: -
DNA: TGTGCCAGCAGCTTGGGACGCCCCTACGAGCAGTACTTC
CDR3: CASSLGRPYEQYF

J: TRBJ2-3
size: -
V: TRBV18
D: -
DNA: TGTGCCAGCTCGCCCACGCTGGGGGTGCCAGATACGCAGTATTTT
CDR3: CASSPTLGVPDTQYF

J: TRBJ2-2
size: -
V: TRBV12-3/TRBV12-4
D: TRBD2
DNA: TGTGCCAGCAAGACTAGCGGGGCCGGGGAGCTGTTTTTT
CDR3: CASKTSGAGELFF

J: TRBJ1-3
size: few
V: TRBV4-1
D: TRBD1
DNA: TGCGCCAGCAGCCAAGGGACAGGAACAGGAAACACCATATATTTT
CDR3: CASSQGTGTGNTIYF

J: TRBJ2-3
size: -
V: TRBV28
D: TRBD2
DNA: TGTGCCAGCAGTTTAGGTCCGGGACTAGCGACAGATACGCAGTATTTT
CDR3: CASSLGPGLATDTQYF

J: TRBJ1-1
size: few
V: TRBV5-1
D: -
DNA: TGCGCCAGCAGCTTGGGCGTGGTAGCTGAAGCTTTCTTT
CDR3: CASSLGVVAEAFF

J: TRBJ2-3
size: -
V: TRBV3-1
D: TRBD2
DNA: TGTGCCAGCAGCCATGACGGCCGGGCGGGGGGGCCAATCGATACGCAGTATTTT
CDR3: CASSHDGRAGGPIDTQYF

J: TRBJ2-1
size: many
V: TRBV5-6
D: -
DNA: TGTGCCAGCAGCTTGGTAGGGGGTTGGGAGCAGTTCTTC
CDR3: CASSLVGGWEQFF

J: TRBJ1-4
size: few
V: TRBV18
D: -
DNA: TGTGCCAGCTCACCCTCTTCTCCGGGTGAAAAACTGTTTTTT
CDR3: CASSPSSPGEKLFF

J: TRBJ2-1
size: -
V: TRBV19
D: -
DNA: TGTGCCAGTAGTATAGTCGGGCTGGATGAGCAGTTCTTC
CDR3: CASSIVGLDEQFF

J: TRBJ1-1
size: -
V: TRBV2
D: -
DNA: TGTGCCAGCAGTGAAATGCGGTGGGGACGGTCGAACACTGAAGCTTTCTTT
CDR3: CASSEMRWGRSNTEAFF

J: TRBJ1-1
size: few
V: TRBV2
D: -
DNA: TGTGCCAGCAGTGAAGCGGGAGGGAGGGGGACTGAAGCTTTCTTT
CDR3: CASSEAGGRGTEAFF

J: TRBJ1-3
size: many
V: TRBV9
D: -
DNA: TGTGCCAGCAGCGTGGGACAAGAAAACACCATATATTTT
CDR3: CASSVGQENTIYF

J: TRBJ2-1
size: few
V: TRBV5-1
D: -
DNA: TGCGCCAGCAGCTTGACGGACCCCTCCTACAATGAGCAGTTCTTC
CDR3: CASSLTDPSYNEQFF

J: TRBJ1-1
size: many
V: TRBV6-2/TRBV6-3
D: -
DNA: TGTGCCAGCAGTTACCGGACAGCCTCGGTGAACACTGAAGCTTTCTTT
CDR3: CASSYRTASVNTEAFF

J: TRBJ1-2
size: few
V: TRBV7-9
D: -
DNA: TGTGCCAGCAGCATCGACAGTATGTCCTACACCTTC
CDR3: CASSIDSMSYTF

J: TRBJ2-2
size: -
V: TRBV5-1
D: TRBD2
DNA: TGCGCCAGCAGGTCCCCGGGGGGCACCGGGGAGCTGTTTTTT
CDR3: CASRSPGGTGELFF

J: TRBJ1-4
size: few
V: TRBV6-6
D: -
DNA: TGTGCCAGCACCGGACCAGGACGGGTTAATGAAAAACTGTTTTTT
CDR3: CASTGPGRVNEKLFF

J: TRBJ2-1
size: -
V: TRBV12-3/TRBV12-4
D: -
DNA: TGTGCCAGCAGTTACGAAAATGAGCAGTTCTTC
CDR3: CASSYENEQFF

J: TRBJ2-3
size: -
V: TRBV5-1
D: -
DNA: TGCGCCAGCAGCTTGGAACAGGATGATACGCAGTATTTT
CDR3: CASSLEQDDTQYF

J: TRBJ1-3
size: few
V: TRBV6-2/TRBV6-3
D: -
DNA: TGTGCCAGCAGTTACCCCGGAGCCCCTGGAAACACCATATATTTT
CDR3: CASSYPGAPGNTIYF